The TCR beta chain described here comes from a study of shared clonotypes between healthy human individuals. TCRdb's table, derived via immunoSEQ multiplex PCR, lists solely in-frame clones and lacks some. Of around 200,000 clones listed, around 63% are singletons. This CDR3 has 11 residues. The V gene lost 0 bases and the J gene lost 5 bases, with 2 bases spanning the gap. Germline CDR1 and CDR2: SGHRS and YFSETQ. This clonotype was obtained from a man aged 25-40 years in good health. Material: memory CD4+ T cells sorted from blood. The subset denotes: CD45RA-negative fraction. This chain joins TRBV5-1 and TRBJ1-2; D uncertain. CDR3 nucleotide sequence: TGCGCCAGCAGCTTGGGGTATGGCTACACCTTC. Translation: CASSLGYGYTF.